These 11 T cell receptor beta chains were all obtained from the same sample, sequenced in a study of cytomegalovirus exposure and HLA in healthy donors. Sequencing used immunoSEQ multiplex PCR; TCRdb keeps in-frame clones, though not all of them. The sample has about 280,000 clones; 65% to 90% are singletons. The sample was PBMCs. The receptors here all came from a woman younger than 30 in good health and CMV-seronegative.

Here the CDR3 DNA reads TGTGCCAGCAGCGTTACGGGGAGGGGGCAGTATTTT. Amino acid sequence: CASSVTGRGQYF. V gene TRBV27 combines with J gene TRBJ2-3; 7 bases are shared with TRBD2. CDR3 length: 12 amino acids. Germline loops: CDR1 MNHEY, CDR2 SMNVEV (reference sequence). Trimming removed 6 bases from V and 11 bases from J; junction bases left unmatched: 8.

The rearrangement uses TRBV6-1 and TRBJ2-1; possibly TRBD2 for D (6 bases). This CDR3 region has 17 residues. Germline CDR1 reads MNHNS; CDR2 reads SASEGT. V was shortened by 4 bases and J by 2 bases, with 18 bases between the two germline ends. CDR3 loop: CASSGGRPPHAYNEQFF. DNA for the CDR3: TGTGCCAGCAGTGGGGGGAGGCCCCCCCACGCCTACAATGAGCAGTTCTTC.

This chain joins TRBV9 and TRBJ2-2; 12 nucleotides agree with TRBD2. Germline CDR1 is SGDLS and CDR2 is YYNGEE. This CDR3 comprises 18 residues. V lost 3 bases and J lost 4; bases outside the gene matches: 10. CDR3 loop: CASSGTLLAGGFTGELFF. CDR3 nucleotide sequence: TGTGCCAGCAGCGGGACTTTACTAGCGGGGGGATTCACCGGGGAGCTGTTTTTT.

The chain is built from TRBV28 and TRBJ1-5; TRBD1 agrees at 9 bases. J lost 5 bases, V lost 6 bases, and 8 bases had no gene match. The CDR3 runs 15 residues. CDR1 and CDR2 from the germline V gene are MDHEN and SYDVKM. The CDR3 region is CASSWGGQGYQPQHF. In nucleotides, the CDR3 is TGTGCCAGCAGCTGGGGGGGACAGGGATATCAGCCCCAGCATTTT.

V is TRBV6-5 and J is TRBJ2-7, with D maybe TRBD1 (5 bases). The germline gives CDR1 MNHEY, CDR2 SVGAGI. The V end was cut by 7 bases, the J end by 3 bases, with 7 bases between. CDR3 size: 11 residues. The CDR3: CASKQGYEQYF. The CDR3 DNA reads TGTGCCAGCAAGCAGGGCTACGAGCAGTACTTC.

This chain joins TRBV6-5 and TRBJ1-6; no firm D call. CDR1 and CDR2 (germline): MNHEY, SVGAGI. V gave up 0 bases and J gave up 4 bases, with 10 bases separating them. CDR3 length: 16 residues. The CDR3 bases are TGTGCCAGCAGTTACTCGCGACTTCAATATAATTCACCCCTCCACTTT. Translating gives CASSYSRLQYNSPLHF.

The chain is built from TRBV27 and TRBJ2-7; TRBD1 agrees at 7 bases. The CDR3 spans 14 residues. CDR1 is MNHEY and CDR2 is SMNVEV in the germline V gene (reference sequence). V was clipped by 2 bases and J by 2 bases; unmatched bases: 3. CDR3 sequence (DNA): TGTGCCAGCAGTTTAGTGGACAGGCCCTACGAGCAGTACTTC. Amino acids: CASSLVDRPYEQYF.

V and J are TRBV30 and TRBJ2-7; TRBD2 agrees at 7 bases. With 1 base clipped from V and 7 bases from J, the junction kept 10 bases outside the gene matches. CDR1 is GTSNPN, CDR2 SVGIG, per germline (reference sequence). There are 14 residues in the CDR3. The CDR3 loop reads CAWSGVATRGEQYF. The CDR3 DNA sequence: TGTGCCTGGAGTGGGGTCGCGACGCGGGGGGAGCAGTACTTC.

The V call is TRBV5-6, the J call TRBJ2-5; 7 positions match TRBD2. Looked up from germline, CDR1 is SGHDT and CDR2 is YYEEEE. This CDR3 has 14 residues. Unmatched junction bases numbered 5, after V lost 4 bases and J lost 2 bases. Here the CDR3 DNA reads TGTGCCAGCAGCCTTGACGGGGGGCAAGAGACCCAGTACTTC. The encoded protein is CASSLDGGQETQYF.

The chain uses TRBV4-1 and TRBJ2-3; the match to TRBD2 covers 7 bases. V lost 4 bases to trimming and J lost 0 bases; unmatched junction nucleotides: 10. CDR1 MGHRA and CDR2 YSYEKL come from the germline V gene. The CDR3 is 17 amino acids. The CDR3 here is CASSREGGGVSTDTQYF. Here the CDR3 DNA reads TGCGCCAGCAGCCGCGAGGGCGGGGGAGTTAGCACAGATACGCAGTATTTT.

This chain uses TRBV10-2 with TRBJ2-1; a weak D match, TRBD2 (6 bases). V was clipped by 2 bases and J by 2 bases, with 10 bases between them. The CDR3 length is 15 residues. CDR1 is WSHSY, CDR2 SAAADI, per germline. The CDR3 loop is CASSEQLAAYNEQFF. CDR3 DNA: TGCGCCAGCAGTGAGCAACTAGCTGCCTACAATGAGCAGTTCTTC.